Detailed here is one T cell receptor (beta chain). Its antigen has not been determined. Per-base quality was not reported, and no clone a single base away is much larger than it. The CDR3 starts with the cysteine, ends with the phenylalanine, and has 19 residues. CDR3 DNA is the only sequence kept; it has 57 bases, read in frame from the first base. Relative to germline, V is missing 0 bases and J is missing 6 bases, with 17 bases of the junction outside any gene match. The germline V gene specifies SGDLS as CDR1 and YYNGEE as CDR2. This record comes from a study of control samples from healthy donors and cancer patients (dated by TCRdb to the early 2020s). Library prep was done by the immunoSEQ multiplex PCR assay. This immuneACCESS table, as held by TCRdb, lists in-frame sequences with V and J called but not all clones. Of the missing ones, under half trace to an unresolved V gene in checked studies; the others have no known cause. The sample yields 130,000 or so clones; around nine tenths were counted once. The leading ten clones occupy roughly 8% of the sample.

The receptor comes from a middle-aged man with head and neck cancer. Recombination joined TRBV9 with TRBJ2-3, with 9 middle bases fitting TRBD2. The source material was PBMCs. The DNA reads TGTGCCAGCAGCGTAGCTAGCCTAGCGGGGAACTCAGAAAAGGATACGCAGTATTTT. Translated, it gives CASSVASLAGNSEKDTQYF.